This T cell receptor (beta chain) was sequenced during a study of blood T cell repertoires in COVID-19. Looking at the study overall: Both acute and convalescent COVID-19 samples were obtained from the United States, Italy and Spain. Sources were T cells, B-cell-depleted T cells, or PBMCs; the material itself was cDNA or gDNA.

Germline V CDR1 and CDR2: MNHEY, SVGAGI. This CDR3 region has 14 residues. Losses at the gene ends were 7 bases for V and 3 bases for J; bases not matched to a gene: 2. This clone came up once. Measured with immunoSEQ multiplex PCR; TCRdb has only the in-frame clones, and not every one. The data contain roughly 92,000 clones, 90% of them singletons. The sequencing input was peripheral blood. The receptor's source is a middle-aged man with acute or convalescent COVID-19. This sequence joins TRBV6-5 and TRBJ2-2; 10 positions match TRBD1. The CDR3: CASKGQGDTGELFF. CDR3 DNA sequence: TGTGCCAGCAAAGGACAGGGGGACACCGGGGAGCTGTTTTTT.